Reported below is one T cell receptor beta chain. The sample originates from a study of blood T cells in healthy people across ages. Germline V gives CDR1 MGHDK, CDR2 SYGVNS. Trimming pared 5 bases from V and 7 bases from J, leaving 15 bases between. The CDR3 length is 15 residues. It was with a sample-barcoded 5' primer and a J-beta primer mix that a second PCR of roughly 7 to 12 cycles was run. TCRdb reanalysed the 5' RACE reads using MiXCR and keeps one entry per CDR3 protein. Here the sample spans 650,000 to 900,000 distinct CDR3 sequences, 55% to 65% being singletons. The donors, healthy Caucasians from Russia, were aged roughly 6 to 90. Each donor had about 9.6 milliliters of peripheral blood drawn.

Material for sequencing was blood. The chain links TRBV25-1 to TRBJ1-6; D gene ambiguous. The receptor was isolated from a young man in good health. CDR3 residues: CASSPREGRNSPLHF. In DNA, the CDR3 is TGTGCCAGCAGTCCCCGGGAGGGAAGGAATTCACCCCTCCACTTT.